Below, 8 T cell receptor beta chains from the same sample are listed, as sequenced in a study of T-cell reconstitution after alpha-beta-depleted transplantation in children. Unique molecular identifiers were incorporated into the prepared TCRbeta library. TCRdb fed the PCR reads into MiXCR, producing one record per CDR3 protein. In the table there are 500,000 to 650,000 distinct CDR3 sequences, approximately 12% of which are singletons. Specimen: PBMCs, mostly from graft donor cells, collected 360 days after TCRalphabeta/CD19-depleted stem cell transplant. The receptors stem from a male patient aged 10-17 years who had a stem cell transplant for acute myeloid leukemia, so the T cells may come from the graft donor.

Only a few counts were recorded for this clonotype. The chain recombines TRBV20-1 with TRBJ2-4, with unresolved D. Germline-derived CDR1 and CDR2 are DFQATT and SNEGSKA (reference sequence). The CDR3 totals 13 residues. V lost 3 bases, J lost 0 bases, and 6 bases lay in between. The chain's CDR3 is CSARNIAKNIQYF. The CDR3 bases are TGCAGTGCTAGGAATATAGCCAAAAACATTCAGTACTTC.

In DNA form, the CDR3 reads TGTGCCAGCAGTGAAGTGTTCCCGGGCGCTGGAAACACCATATATTTT. The encoded protein is CASSEVFPGAGNTIYF. The chain combines TRBV25-1 with TRBJ1-3, with D hard to call. From germline, CDR1 is MGHDK and CDR2 SYGVNS. The CDR3 runs to 16 residues. Trimming took off 2 bases at V and 2 bases at J, with 13 bases between the two ends.

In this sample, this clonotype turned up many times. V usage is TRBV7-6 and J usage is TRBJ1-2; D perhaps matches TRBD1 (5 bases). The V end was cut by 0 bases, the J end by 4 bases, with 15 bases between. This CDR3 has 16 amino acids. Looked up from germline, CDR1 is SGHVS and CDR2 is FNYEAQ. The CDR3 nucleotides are TGTGCCAGCAGCTTAGCGGGATGGCAGGGAGGCTATGGCTACACCTTC. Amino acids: CASSLAGWQGGYGYTF.

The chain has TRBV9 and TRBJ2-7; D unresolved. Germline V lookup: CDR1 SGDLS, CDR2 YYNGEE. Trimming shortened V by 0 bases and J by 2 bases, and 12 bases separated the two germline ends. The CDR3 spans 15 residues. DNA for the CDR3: TGTGCCAGCAGCGTAGCGCCACCACCTCCCTACGAGCAGTACTTC. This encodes CASSVAPPPPYEQYF.

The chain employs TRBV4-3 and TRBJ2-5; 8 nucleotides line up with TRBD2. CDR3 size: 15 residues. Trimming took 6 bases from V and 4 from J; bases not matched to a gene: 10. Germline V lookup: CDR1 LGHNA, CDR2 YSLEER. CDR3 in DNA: TGCGCCAGCAGTCCGAGCGGGGGAGGCGGAGAGACCCAGTACTTC. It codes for CASSPSGGGGETQYF.

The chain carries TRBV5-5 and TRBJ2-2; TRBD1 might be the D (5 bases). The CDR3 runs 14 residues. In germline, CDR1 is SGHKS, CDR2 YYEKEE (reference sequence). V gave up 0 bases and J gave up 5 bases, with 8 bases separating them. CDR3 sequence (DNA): TGTGCCAGCAGCTTGGGCAGGGTGACCGGGGAGCTGTTTTTT. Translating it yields CASSLGRVTGELFF.

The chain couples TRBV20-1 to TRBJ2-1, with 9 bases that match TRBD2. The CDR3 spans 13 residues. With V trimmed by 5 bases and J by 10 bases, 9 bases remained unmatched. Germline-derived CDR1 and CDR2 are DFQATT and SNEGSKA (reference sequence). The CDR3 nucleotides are TGCAGTGCTCAGGCTAGCGGGATGGAGGAGCAGTTCTTC. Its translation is CSAQASGMEEQFF.

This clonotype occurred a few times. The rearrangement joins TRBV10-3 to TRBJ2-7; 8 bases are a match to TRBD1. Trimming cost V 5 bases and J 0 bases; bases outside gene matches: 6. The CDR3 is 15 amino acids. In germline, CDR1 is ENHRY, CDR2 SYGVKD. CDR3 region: CAISKTGDPSYEQYF. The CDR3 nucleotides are TGTGCCATCAGTAAGACAGGGGACCCCTCCTACGAGCAGTACTTC.